The T cell receptor (beta chain) described here comes from a study of blood T cell repertoires in COVID-19. Measured with immunoSEQ multiplex PCR; TCRdb has only the in-frame clones, and not every one. Of 9,500 to 15,000 clones in the sample, 82% were seen once. V was pared by 3 bases and J by 5 bases, with 12 bases between. This CDR3 comprises 14 residues. Germline V gene data show CDR1 as LNHDA and CDR2 as SQIVND (reference sequence). This receptor was identified in a human donor in a cohort sampled during active COVID-19. The chain uses TRBV19 and TRBJ2-3; possible D gene TRBD2, 7 bases. The sample was peripheral blood. This CDR3 is CASSMGGGLDTQYF. The CDR3 nucleotides are TGTGCCAGTAGTATGGGGGGGGGCTTAGATACGCAGTATTTT.